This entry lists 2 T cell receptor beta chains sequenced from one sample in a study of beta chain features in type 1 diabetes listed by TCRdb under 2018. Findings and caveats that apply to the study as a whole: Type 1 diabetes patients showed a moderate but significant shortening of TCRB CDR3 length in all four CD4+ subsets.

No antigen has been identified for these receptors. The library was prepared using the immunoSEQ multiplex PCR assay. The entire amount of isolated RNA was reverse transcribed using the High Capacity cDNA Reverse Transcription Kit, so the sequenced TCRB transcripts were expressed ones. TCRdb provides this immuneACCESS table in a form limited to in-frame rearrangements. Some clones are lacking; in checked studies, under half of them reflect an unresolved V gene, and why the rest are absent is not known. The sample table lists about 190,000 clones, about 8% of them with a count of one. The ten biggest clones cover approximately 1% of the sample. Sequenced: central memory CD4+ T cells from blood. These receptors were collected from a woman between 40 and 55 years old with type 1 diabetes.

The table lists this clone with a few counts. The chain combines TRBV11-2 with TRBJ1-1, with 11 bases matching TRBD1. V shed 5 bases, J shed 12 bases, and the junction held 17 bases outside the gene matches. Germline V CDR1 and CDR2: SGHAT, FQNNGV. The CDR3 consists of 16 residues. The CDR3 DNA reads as TGTGCCAGCAGCCTTTCCAGGACAGGGGGCCCTCGTGATCCTTTCTTT. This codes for CASSLSRTGGPRDPFF. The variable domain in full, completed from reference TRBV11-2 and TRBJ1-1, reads EAGVAQSPRYKIIEKRQSVAFWCNPISGHATLYWYQQILGQGPKLLIQFQNNGVVDDSQLPKDRFSAERLKGVDSTLKIQPAKLEDSAVYLCASSLSRTGGPRDPFFGQGTRLTVV.

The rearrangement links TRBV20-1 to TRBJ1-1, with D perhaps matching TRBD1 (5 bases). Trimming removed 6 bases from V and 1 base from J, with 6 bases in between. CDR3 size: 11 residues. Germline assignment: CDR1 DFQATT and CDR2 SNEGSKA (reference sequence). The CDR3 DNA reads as TGCAGTGCGCAGGGGAACACTGAAGCTTTCTTT. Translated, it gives CSAQGNTEAFF.